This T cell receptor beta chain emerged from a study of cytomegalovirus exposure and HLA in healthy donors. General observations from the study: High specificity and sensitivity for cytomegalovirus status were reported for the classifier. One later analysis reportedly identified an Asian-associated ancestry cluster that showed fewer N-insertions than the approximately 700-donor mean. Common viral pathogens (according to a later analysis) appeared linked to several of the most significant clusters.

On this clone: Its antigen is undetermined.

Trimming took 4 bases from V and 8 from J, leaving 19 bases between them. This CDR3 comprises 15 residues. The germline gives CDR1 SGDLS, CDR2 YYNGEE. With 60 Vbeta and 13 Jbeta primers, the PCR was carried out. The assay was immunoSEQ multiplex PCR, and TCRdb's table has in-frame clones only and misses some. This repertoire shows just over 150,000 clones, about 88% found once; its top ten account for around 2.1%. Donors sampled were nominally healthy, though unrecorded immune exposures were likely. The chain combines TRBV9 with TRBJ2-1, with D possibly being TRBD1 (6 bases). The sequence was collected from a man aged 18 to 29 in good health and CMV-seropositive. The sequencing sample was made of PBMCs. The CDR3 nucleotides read TGTGCCAGCAGCTCCGGACAGCCTAAGGTTCATGAGCAGTTCTTC. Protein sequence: CASSSGQPKVHEQFF. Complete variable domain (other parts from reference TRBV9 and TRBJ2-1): DSGVTQTPKHLITATGQRVTLRCSPRSGDLSVYWYQQSLDQGLQFLIQYYNGEERAKGNILERFSAQQFPDLHSELNLSSLELGDSALYFCASSSGQPKVHEQFFGPGTRLTVL.